Listed below are T cell receptor beta chains from one sample, sequenced in a study of OX40 agonist ivuxolimab in advanced cancers. Assay: immunoSEQ multiplex PCR; the TCRdb copy retains only in-frame clones and omits some. The sample carries some 150,000 clones, about 93% recorded once. The sequences come from CD4+ or CD8+ T cells sorted from blood, collected in a trial of the OX40 agonist ivuxolimab. The receptors here all came from an adult with an advanced solid tumor such as melanoma, head and neck, liver or kidney cancer. CDR3s include the opening cysteine and the closing phenylalanine or tryptophan. The size field is filled for only some rows; it gives once, few, many or a size class.

v_call	j_call	clone_size	cdr3_aa
TRBV18	TRBJ2-7	-	CASSPWIGEQYF
TRBV19	TRBJ1-2	-	CASSIGGQGLSRGYTF
TRBV30	TRBJ1-2	few	CAGKDGYTF
TRBV11-3	TRBJ2-1	-	CASSLTESYNEQFF
TRBV14	TRBJ2-1	-	CASSPFKVAESYNEQFF
TRBV19	TRBJ1-1	once	CASSIWSDRGRDTEAFF
TRBV5-1	TRBJ2-5	-	CASSLRPPQETQYF
TRBV11-2	TRBJ1-4	-	CASSSTGLNEKLFF
TRBV2	TRBJ1-5	-	CASSVAGGVGNQPQHF
TRBV5-4	TRBJ2-2	-	CASSPDTGELFF
TRBV2	TRBJ1-2	many	CARRQGSVRGYTF
TRBV6-5	TRBJ1-2	-	CASRTDSNYGYTF
TRBV15	TRBJ1-2	-	CATSRDGDPAGYTF
TRBV7-2	TRBJ2-5	-	CASSLVVSSGRETQYF
TRBV19	TRBJ2-2	-	CASSGPGQGVGELFF
TRBV7-2	TRBJ1-5	-	CASSYRSQPQHF
TRBV5-1	TRBJ2-1	-	CASSFSLAGSNEQFF
TRBV6-6	TRBJ1-2	few	CASTLDRQNYGYTF
TRBV7-3	TRBJ2-7	-	CASSWSGNSYEQYF
TRBV2	TRBJ2-3	-	CASSEWDRGLYF
TRBV28	TRBJ1-1	-	CASSPGGMSTEAFF
TRBV7-2	TRBJ1-1	-	CASSRGAGGTEAFF
TRBV6-5	TRBJ2-7	once	CASSYEDRGPGEQYF
TRBV5-1	TRBJ1-1	-	CASSSSGNTEAFF